This T cell receptor beta chain was obtained from a study of blood T cell repertoires in COVID-19. Study information: Donors in the United States, Italy and Spain gave samples during acute or convalescent COVID-19. PBMCs, B-cell-depleted T cells, or T cells provided the cDNA or gDNA that made up the material.

This clone was recorded a few times. In the study's own analysis: Counts of nucleated cells, estimated from reference gene primer amplification, were obtained. Sequencing was performed with immunoSEQ multiplex PCR; in TCRdb, only in-frame clones are kept and a portion is missing. For V, J and clone size, that table is used; D and trimming come from the DNA. Of 170,000 or so clones listed, roughly 83% are singletons. Seattle-derived patients entered the study during active infection and were followed longitudinally. V was shortened by 8 bases and J by 5 bases, with 15 bases between the two germline ends. The CDR3 is 13 residues long. CDR1 and CDR2 (germline): LNHDA, SQIVND (reference sequence).

Specimen: peripheral blood. The chain recombines TRBV19 with TRBJ1-1; D is possibly TRBD1 (6 bases). The receptor was isolated from a woman aged 40 to 50 with COVID-19, enrolled during active disease. The CDR3 nucleotides are TGTGCCAGTCAACTAAACAGGGAGACTGAAGCTTTCTTT. Translated: CASQLNRETEAFF.